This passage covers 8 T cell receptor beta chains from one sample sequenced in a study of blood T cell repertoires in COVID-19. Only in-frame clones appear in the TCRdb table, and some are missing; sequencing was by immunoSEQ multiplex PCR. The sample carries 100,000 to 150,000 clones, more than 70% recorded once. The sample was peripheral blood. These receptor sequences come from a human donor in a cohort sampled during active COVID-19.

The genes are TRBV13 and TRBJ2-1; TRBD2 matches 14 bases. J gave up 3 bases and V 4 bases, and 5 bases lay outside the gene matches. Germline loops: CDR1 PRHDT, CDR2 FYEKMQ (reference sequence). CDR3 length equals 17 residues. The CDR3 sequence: CASSSTGLAGGYNEQFF. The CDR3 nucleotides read TGTGCCAGCAGCTCCACCGGACTAGCGGGAGGCTACAATGAGCAGTTCTTC. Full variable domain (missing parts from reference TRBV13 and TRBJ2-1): AAGVIQSPRHLIKEKRETATLKCYPIPRHDTVYWYQQGPGQDPQFLISFYEKMQSDKGSIPDRFSAQQFSDYHSELNMSSLELGDSALYFCASSSTGLAGGYNEQFFGPGTRLTVL.

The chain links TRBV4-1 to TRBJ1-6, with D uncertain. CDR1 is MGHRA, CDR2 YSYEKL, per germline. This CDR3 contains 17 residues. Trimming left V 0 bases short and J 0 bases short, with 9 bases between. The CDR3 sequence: CASSQEVLSSYNSPLHF. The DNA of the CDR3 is TGCGCCAGCAGCCAAGAGGTTCTCAGCTCCTATAATTCACCCCTCCACTTT.

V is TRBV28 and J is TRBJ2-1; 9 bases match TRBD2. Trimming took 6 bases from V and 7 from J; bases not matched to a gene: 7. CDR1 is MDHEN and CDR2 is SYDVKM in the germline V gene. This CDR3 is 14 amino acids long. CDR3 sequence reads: CASRDSGSVNEQFF. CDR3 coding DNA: TGTGCCAGCAGAGATAGCGGGAGTGTAAATGAGCAGTTCTTC.

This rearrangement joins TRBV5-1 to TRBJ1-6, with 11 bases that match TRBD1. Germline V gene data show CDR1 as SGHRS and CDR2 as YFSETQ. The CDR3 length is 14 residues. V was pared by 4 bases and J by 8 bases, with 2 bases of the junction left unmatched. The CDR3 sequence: CASSVGQGDSPLHF. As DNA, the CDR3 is TGCGCCAGCAGCGTGGGACAGGGGGATTCACCCCTCCACTTT.

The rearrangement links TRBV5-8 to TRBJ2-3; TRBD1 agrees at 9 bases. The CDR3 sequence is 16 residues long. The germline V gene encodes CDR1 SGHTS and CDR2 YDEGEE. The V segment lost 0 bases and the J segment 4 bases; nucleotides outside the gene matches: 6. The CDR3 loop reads CASSLARTGEADTQYF. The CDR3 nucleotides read TGTGCCAGCAGCTTGGCCCGGACAGGGGAAGCAGATACGCAGTATTTT.

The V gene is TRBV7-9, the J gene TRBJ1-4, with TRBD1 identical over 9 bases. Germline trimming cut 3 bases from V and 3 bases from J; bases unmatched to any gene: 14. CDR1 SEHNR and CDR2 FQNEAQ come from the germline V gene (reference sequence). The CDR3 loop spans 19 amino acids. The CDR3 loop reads CASSFPPGQGGRANEKLFF. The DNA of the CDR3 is TGTGCCAGCAGCTTCCCCCCGGGACAGGGAGGAAGAGCTAATGAAAAACTGTTTTTT.

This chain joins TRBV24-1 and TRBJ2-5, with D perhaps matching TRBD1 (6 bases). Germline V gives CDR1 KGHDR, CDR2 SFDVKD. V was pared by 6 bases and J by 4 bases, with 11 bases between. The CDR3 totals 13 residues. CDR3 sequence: CATSSTGRETQYF. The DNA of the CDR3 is TGTGCCACCAGTTCAACAGGGAGAGAGACCCAGTACTTC.

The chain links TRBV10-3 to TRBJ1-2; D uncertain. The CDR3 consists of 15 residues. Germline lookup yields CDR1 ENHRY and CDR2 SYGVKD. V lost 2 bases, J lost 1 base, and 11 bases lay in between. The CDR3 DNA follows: TGTGCCATCAGTGAGGTGCCGGGTCTTAACTATGGCTACACCTTC. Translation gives CAISEVPGLNYGYTF.